This TCR beta chain was profiled in a study of control samples from healthy donors and cancer patients. Unmatched junction bases numbered 1, after V lost 7 bases and J lost 5 bases. This CDR3 spans 13 amino acids. The germline V gene has CDR1 LNHDA and CDR2 SQIVND (reference sequence). Libraries were prepared by immunoSEQ multiplex PCR; TCRdb keeps only in-frame clonotypes and omits some of them. The sample includes about 160,000 clones, around 94% of them seen just once. V and J are TRBV19 and TRBJ1-4; 10 positions match TRBD1. The receptor comes from a man in his sixties with colorectal cancer. The sequencing input was PBMCs. CDR3: CASMGQGNEKLFF. The CDR3 DNA is TGTGCCAGTATGGGACAGGGGAATGAAAAACTGTTTTTT. The complete variable domain, with remaining parts taken from reference TRBV19 and TRBJ1-4, reads DGGITQSPKYLFRKEGQNVTLSCEQNLNHDAMYWYRQDPGQGLRLIYYSQIVNDFQKGDIAEGYSVSREKKESFPLTVTSAQKNPTAFYLCASMGQGNEKLFFGSGTQLSVL.